Listed below are T cell receptor beta chains from one sample, sequenced in a study of cytomegalovirus exposure and HLA in healthy donors. TCRdb's copy holds only in-frame clones and misses some; the assay was immunoSEQ multiplex PCR. The repertoire includes approximately 120,000 clones, 80% to 85% of them detected once, and roughly 2% sits in the top ten. Sequencing was carried out using PBMCs. Receptors were obtained from a woman in her 30s in good health and CMV-seronegative. The CDR3 runs from the conserved cysteine through the conserved F or W. Each record gives: clone size, D gene, J gene, V gene, CDR3 DNA, CDR3 protein. The D gene is left open where the match is weak. Size is stated for part of the rows, as once, few or many counts, or as a class when the clone is expanded.

.	TRBD1	TRBJ1-1	TRBV29-1	TGCAGCGTTGGTCAGGGGGGCACTGAAGCTTTCTTT	CSVGQGGTEAFF
few	.	TRBJ2-3	TRBV7-9	TGTGCCAGCAGTCCAAACGGGGTACGCACAGATACGCAGTATTTT	CASSPNGVRTDTQYF
.	.	TRBJ1-5	TRBV5-1	TGCGCCAGCAGCTTGGAAGGGGCAGGCAATCAGCCCCAGCATTTT	CASSLEGAGNQPQHF
once	.	TRBJ1-5	TRBV4-3	TGCGCCAGCAGCCAAGACAGGGTGGCCAATCAGCCCCAGCATTTT	CASSQDRVANQPQHF
.	.	TRBJ2-1	TRBV13	TGTGCCAGCAGCTGGCGGGGACAGGAGCAGTTCTTC	CASSWRGQEQFF
.	.	TRBJ2-1	TRBV6-6	TGTGCCAGCAGTTACTCCTTCGAGCAGTTCTTC	CASSYSFEQFF
few	.	TRBJ1-2	TRBV5-1	TGCGCCAGCTCTACCGGGGACTACGGCTACACCTTC	CASSTGDYGYTF
.	.	TRBJ2-7	TRBV10-3	TGTGCCATCAGTGGGTCGACAGGCGGTGCCTACGAGCAGTACTTC	CAISGSTGGAYEQYF
.	.	TRBJ2-7	TRBV28	TGTGCCTCTTCAGACAGATCCTACGAGCAGTACTTC	CASSDRSYEQYF
few	TRBD1	TRBJ1-1	TRBV7-9	TGTGCCAGCAGCTTAAAGGGACAGGGGACTGAAGCTTTCTTT	CASSLKGQGTEAFF
.	.	TRBJ1-1	TRBV2	TGTGCCAGCTCAAGGAGGGTGAACACTGAAGCTTTCTTT	CASSRRVNTEAFF
.	.	TRBJ2-2	TRBV5-5	TGTGCCAGCAGCTTGGAAGTCCGGACTACCATATCCCTCCGGGAGCTGTTTTTT	CASSLEVRTTISLRELFF
.	TRBD2	TRBJ2-3	TRBV30	TGTGCCTGGAGTGAGCTAGCGGGAGCTTTGGATACGCAGTATTTT	CAWSELAGALDTQYF
.	TRBD1	TRBJ1-4	TRBV5-5	TGTGCCAGCAGCCTTCTGGTGACAGGGGTGTATGAAAAACTGTTTTTT	CASSLLVTGVYEKLFF